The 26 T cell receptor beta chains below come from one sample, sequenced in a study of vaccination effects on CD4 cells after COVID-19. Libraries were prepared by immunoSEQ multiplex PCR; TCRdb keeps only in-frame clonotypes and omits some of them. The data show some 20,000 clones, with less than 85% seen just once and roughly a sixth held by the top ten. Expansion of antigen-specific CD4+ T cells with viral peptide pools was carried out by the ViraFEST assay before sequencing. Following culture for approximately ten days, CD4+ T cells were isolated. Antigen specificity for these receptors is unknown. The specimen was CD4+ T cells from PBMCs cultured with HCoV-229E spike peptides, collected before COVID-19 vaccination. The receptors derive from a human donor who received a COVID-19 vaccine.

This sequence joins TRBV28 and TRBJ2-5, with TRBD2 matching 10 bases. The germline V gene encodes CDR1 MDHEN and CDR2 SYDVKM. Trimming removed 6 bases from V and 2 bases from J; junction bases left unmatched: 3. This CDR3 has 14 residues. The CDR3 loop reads CASSPAGGQETQYF. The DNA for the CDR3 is TGTGCCAGCAGCCCAGCGGGAGGGCAAGAGACCCAGTACTTC.

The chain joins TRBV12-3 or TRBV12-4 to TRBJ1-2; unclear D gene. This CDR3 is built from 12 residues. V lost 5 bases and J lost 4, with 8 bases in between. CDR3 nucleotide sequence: TGTGCCAGCAGTCCGGGGTCCTATGGCTACACCTTC. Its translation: CASSPGSYGYTF.

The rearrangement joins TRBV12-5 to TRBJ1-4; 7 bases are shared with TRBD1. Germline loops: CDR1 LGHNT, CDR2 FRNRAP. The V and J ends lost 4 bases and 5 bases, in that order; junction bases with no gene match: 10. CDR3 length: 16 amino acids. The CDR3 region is CASGSLRGGKNEKLFF. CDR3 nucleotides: TGTGCTAGTGGTTCGCTCAGGGGGGGAAAAAATGAAAAACTGTTTTTT.

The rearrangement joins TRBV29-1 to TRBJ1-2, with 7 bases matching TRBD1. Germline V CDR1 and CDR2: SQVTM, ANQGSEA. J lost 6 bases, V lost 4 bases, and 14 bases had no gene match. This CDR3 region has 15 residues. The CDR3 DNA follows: TGCAGCGTTGGAGGTACAGGGACAGTAAGGGATGGCTACACCTTC. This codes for CSVGGTGTVRDGYTF.

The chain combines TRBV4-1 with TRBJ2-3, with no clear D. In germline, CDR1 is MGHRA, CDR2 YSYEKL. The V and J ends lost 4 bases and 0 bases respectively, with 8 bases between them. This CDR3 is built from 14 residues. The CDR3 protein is CASSRQDSTDTQYF. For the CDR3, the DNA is TGCGCCAGCAGCCGCCAGGATAGCACAGATACGCAGTATTTT.

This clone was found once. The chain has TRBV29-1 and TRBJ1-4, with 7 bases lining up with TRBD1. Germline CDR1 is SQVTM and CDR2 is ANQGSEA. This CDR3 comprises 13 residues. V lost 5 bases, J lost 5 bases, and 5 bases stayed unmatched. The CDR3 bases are TGCAGCGTTAGGGACAGTCCCAATGAAAAACTGTTTTTT. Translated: CSVRDSPNEKLFF.

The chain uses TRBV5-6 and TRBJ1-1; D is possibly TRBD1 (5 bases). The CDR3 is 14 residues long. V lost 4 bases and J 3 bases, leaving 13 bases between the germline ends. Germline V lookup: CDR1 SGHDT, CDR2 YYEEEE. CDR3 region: CASSPWDRYTEAFF. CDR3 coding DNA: TGTGCCAGCAGCCCGTGGGACCGATACACTGAAGCTTTCTTT.

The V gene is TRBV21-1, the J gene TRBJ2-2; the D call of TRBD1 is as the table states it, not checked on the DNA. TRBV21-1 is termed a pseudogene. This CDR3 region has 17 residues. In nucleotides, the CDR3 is TGTGCCAGCAGCAAAGGGCTAGCAGGGGGATACACCGGGGAGCTGTTTTTT. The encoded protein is CASSKGLAGGYTGELFF.

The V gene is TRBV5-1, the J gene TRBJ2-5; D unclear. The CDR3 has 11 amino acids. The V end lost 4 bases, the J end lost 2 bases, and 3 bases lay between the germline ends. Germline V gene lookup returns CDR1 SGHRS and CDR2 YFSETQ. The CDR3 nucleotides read TGCGCCAGCAGCAGACAAGAGACCCAGTACTTC. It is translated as CASSRQETQYF.

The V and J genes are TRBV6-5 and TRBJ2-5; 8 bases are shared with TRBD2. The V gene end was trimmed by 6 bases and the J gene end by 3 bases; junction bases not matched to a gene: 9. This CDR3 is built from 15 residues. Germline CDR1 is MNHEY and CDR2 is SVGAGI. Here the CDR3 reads CASSVGLGLEETQYF. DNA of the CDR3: TGTGCCAGCAGCGTGGGTTTGGGACTAGAAGAGACCCAGTACTTC.

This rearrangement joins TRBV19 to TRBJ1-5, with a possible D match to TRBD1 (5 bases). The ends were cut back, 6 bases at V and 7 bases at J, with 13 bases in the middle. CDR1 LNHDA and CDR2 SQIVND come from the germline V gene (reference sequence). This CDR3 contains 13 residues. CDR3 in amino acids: CASSHRTGQPQHF. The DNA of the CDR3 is TGTGCCAGTAGCCACAGGACCGGGCAGCCCCAGCATTTT.

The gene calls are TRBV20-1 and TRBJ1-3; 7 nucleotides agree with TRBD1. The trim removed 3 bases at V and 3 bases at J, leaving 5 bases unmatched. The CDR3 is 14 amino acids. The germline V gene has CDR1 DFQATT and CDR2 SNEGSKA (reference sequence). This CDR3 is CSASTGALGNTIYF. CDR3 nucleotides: TGCAGTGCTAGTACAGGGGCCCTTGGAAACACCATATATTTT.

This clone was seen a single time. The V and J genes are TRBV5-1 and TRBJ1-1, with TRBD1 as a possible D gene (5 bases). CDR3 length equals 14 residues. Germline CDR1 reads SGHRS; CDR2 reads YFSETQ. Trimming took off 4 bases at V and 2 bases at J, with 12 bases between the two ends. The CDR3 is CASSVREANTEAFF. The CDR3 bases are TGCGCCAGCAGCGTCAGGGAGGCCAACACTGAAGCTTTCTTT.

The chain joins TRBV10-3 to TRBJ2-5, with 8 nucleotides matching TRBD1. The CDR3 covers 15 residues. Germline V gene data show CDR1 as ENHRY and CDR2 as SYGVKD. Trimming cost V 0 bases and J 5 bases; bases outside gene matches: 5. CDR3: CAISESRQGTETQYF. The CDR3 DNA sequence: TGTGCCATCAGTGAGTCGAGACAGGGGACCGAGACCCAGTACTTC.

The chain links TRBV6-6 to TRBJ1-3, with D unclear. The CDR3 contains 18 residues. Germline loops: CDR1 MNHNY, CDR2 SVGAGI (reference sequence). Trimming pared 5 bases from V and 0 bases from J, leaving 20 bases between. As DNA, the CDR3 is TGTGCCAGCAGTCCCACCTTCTTGAGGGCATCCTCTGGAAACACCATATATTTT. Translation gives CASSPTFLRASSGNTIYF.

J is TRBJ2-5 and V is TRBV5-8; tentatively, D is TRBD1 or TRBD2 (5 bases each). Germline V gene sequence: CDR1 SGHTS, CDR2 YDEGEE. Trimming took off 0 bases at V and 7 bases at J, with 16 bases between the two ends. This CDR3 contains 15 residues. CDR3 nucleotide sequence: TGTGCCAGCAGCTTGGAATTTGGGGGTGCGGGGACCCAGTACTTC. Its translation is CASSLEFGGAGTQYF.

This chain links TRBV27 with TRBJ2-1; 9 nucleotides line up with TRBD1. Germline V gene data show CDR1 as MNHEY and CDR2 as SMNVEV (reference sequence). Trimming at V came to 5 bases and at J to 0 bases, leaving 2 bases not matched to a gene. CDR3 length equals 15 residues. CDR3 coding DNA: TGTGCCAGCAGTCGACAGGGGGTCTCCTACAATGAGCAGTTCTTC. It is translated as CASSRQGVSYNEQFF.

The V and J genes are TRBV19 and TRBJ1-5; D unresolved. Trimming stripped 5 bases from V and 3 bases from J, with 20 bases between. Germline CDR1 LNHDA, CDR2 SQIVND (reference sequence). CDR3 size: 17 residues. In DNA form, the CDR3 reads TGTGCCAGTAGTCCCTCTGTCCGGGTACGATACAATCAGCCCCAGCATTTT. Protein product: CASSPSVRVRYNQPQHF.

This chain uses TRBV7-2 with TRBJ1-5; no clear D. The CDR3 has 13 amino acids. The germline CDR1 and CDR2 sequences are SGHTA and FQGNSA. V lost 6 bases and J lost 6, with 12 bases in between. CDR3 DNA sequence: TGTGCCAGCAGTCCAGGAGGTTCTCAGCCCCAGCATTTT. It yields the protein CASSPGGSQPQHF.

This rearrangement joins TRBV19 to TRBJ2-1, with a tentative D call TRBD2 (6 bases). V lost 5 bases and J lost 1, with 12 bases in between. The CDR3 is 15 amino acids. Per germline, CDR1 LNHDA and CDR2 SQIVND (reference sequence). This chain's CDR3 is CASSGSGDSYNEQFF. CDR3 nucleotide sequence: TGTGCCAGTAGTGGGTCGGGGGATTCCTACAATGAGCAGTTCTTC. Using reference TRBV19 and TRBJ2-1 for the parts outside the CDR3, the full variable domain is DGGITQSPKYLFRKEGQNVTLSCEQNLNHDAMYWYRQDPGQGLRLIYYSQIVNDFQKGDIAEGYSVSREKKESFPLTVTSAQKNPTAFYLCASSGSGDSYNEQFFGPGTRLTVL.

In DNA, the CDR3 is TGCGCCAGCAGCTTTGGGGGGTACGACGAGCAGTACTTC. This translates into CASSFGGYDEQYF. J is TRBJ2-7 and V is TRBV5-1; perhaps TRBD2 as D (6 bases). V was pared by 2 bases and J by 5 bases, with 11 bases between. Germline CDR1 is SGHRS and CDR2 is YFSETQ. The CDR3 totals 13 residues.

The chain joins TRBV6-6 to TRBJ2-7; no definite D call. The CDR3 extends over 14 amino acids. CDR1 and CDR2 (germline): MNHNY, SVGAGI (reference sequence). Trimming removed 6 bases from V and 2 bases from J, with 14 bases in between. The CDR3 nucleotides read TGTGCCAGCAGAGACGGATTCGGCCCCTACGAGCAGTACTTC. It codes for CASRDGFGPYEQYF.

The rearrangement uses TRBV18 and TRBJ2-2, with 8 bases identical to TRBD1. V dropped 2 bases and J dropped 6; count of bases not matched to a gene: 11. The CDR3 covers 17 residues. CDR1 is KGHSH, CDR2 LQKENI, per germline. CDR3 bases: TGTGCCAGCTCACCATCTCGGACAGGGCGAGGCCCCGGGGAGCTGTTTTTT. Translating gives CASSPSRTGRGPGELFF.

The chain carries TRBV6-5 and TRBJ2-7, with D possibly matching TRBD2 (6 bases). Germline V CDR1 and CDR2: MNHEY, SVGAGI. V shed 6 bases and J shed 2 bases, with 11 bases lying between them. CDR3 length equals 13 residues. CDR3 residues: CASRASVPYEQYF. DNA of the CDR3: TGTGCCAGCAGGGCTAGCGTACCCTACGAGCAGTACTTC.

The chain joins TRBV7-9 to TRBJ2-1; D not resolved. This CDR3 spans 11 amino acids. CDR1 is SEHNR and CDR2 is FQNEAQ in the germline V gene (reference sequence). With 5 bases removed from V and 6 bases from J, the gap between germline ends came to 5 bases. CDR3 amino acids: CASSKSNEQFF. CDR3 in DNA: TGTGCCAGCAGCAAGAGCAATGAGCAGTTCTTC. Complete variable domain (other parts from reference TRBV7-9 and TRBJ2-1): DTGVSQNPRHKITKRGQNVTFRCDPISEHNRLYWYRQTLGQGPEFLTYFQNEAQLEKSRLLSDRFSAERPKGSFSTLEIQRTEQGDSAMYLCASSKSNEQFFGPGTRLTVL.

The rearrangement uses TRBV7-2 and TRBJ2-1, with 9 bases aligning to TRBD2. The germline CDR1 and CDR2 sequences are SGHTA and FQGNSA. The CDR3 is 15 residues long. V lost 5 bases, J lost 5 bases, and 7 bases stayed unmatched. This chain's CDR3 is CASSPSGGTDNEQFF. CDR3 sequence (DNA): TGTGCCAGCAGCCCAAGCGGGGGGACCGACAATGAGCAGTTCTTC.